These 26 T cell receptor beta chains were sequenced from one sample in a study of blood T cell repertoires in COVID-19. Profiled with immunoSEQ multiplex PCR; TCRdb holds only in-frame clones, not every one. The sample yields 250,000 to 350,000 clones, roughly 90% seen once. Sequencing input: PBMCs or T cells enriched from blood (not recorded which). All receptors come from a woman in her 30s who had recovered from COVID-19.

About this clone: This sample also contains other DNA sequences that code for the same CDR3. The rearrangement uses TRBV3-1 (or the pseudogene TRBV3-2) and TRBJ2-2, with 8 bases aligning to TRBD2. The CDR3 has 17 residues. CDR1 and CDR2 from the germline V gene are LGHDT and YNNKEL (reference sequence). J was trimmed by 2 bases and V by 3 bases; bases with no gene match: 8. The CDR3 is CASSHAGLAGNTGELFF. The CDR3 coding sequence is TGTGCCAGCAGCCATGCGGGGCTAGCGGGCAACACCGGGGAGCTGTTTTTT.

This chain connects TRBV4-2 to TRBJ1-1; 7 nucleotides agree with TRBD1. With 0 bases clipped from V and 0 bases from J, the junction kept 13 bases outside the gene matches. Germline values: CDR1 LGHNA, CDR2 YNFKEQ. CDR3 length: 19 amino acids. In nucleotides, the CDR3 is TGTGCCAGCAGCCAAGATTATTTCCGACAGGGATTCATGAACACTGAAGCTTTCTTT. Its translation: CASSQDYFRQGFMNTEAFF.

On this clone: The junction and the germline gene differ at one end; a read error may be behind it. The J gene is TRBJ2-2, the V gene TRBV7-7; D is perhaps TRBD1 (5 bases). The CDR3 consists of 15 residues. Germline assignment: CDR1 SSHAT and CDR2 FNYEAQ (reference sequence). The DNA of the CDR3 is TGTGCTAGCAGCTCCCTAGGACAGAACACCGGGGAGCTGTTTTTT. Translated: CASSSLGQNTGELFF.

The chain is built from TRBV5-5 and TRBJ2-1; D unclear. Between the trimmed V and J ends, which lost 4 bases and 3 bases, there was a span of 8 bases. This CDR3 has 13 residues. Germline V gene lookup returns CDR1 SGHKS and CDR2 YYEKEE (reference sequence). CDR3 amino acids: CASSLAYYNEQFF. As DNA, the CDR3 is TGTGCCAGCAGCCTGGCCTACTACAATGAGCAGTTCTTC.

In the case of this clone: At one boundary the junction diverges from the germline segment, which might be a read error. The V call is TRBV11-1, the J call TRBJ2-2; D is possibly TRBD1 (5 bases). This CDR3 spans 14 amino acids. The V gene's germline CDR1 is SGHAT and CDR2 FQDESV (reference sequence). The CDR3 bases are TGTGCCAGCAGCGTAGCCCAGGGAATCGGGGAGCTGTTTTTT. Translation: CASSVAQGIGELFF.

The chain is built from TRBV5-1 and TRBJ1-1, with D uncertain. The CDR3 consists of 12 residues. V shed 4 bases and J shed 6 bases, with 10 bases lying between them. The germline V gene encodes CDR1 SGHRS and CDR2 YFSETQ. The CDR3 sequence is CASSPGPPEAFF. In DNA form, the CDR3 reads TGCGCCAGCAGCCCGGGTCCCCCTGAAGCTTTCTTT.

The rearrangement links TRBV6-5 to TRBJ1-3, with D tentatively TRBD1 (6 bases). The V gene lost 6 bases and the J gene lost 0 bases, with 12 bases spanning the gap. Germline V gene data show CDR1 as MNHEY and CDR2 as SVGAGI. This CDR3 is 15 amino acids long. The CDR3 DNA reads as TGTGCCAGCAGAATACAGGGTTCCTCTGGAAACACCATATATTTT. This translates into CASRIQGSSGNTIYF.

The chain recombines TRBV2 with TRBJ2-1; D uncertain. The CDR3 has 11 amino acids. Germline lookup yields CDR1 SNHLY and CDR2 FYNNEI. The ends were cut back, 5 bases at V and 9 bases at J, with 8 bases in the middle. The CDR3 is CASSLDFEQFF. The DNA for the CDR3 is TGTGCCAGCAGTCTAGATTTTGAGCAGTTCTTC. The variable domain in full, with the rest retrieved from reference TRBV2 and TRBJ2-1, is EPEVTQTPSHQVTQMGQEVILRCVPISNHLYFYWYRQILGQKVEFLVSFYNNEISEKSEIFDDQFSVERPDGSNFTLKIRSTKLEDSAMYFCASSLDFEQFFGPGTRLTVL.

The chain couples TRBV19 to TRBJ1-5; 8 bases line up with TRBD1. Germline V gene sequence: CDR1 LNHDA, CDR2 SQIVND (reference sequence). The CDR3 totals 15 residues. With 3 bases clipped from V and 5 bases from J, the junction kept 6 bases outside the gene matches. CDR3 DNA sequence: TGTGCCAGTAGTATTGGGACAGGTTACGATCAGCCCCAGCATTTT. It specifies CASSIGTGYDQPQHF.

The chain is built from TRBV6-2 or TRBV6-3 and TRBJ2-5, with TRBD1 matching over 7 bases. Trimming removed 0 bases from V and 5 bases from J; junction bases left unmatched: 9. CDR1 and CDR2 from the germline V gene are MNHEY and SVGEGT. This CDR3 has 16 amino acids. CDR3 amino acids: CASSYSRDRVRETQYF. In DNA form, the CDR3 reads TGTGCCAGCAGTTACTCCCGGGACAGAGTGAGGGAGACCCAGTACTTC.

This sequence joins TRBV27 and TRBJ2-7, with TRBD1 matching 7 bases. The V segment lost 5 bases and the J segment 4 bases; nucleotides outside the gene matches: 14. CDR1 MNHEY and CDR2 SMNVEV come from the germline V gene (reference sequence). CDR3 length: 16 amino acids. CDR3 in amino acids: CASSVLTGVFRYEQYF. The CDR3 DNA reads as TGTGCCAGCAGTGTACTTACAGGGGTATTCAGGTACGAGCAGTACTTC.

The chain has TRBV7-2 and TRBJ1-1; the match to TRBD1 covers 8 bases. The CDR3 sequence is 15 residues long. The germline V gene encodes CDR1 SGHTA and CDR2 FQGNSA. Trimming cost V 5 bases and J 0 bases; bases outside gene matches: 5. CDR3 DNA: TGTGCCAGCAGCGCCCAGGGGGCTTTGAACACTGAAGCTTTCTTT. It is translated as CASSAQGALNTEAFF. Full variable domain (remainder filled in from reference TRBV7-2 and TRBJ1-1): GAGVSQSPSNKVTEKGKDVELRCDPISGHTALYWYRQSLGQGLEFLIYFQGNSAPDKSGLPSDRFSAERTGGSVSTLTIQRTQQEDSAVYLCASSAQGALNTEAFFGQGTRLTVV.

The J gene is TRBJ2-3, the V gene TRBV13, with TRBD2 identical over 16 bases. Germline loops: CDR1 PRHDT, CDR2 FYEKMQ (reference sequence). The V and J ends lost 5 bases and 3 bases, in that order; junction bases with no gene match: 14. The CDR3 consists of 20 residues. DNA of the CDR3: TGTGCCAGCAGCCCCCGGTCGGGACTAGCGGGAGGGGTTGGAACAGATACGCAGTATTTT. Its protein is CASSPRSGLAGGVGTDTQYF.

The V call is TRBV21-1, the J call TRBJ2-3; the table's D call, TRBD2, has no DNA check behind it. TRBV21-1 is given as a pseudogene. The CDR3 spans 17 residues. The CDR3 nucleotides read TGTGCCAGCAGCAAAGTGGCGGCGGGAGACGGCACAGATACGCAGTATTTT. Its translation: CASSKVAAGDGTDTQYF.

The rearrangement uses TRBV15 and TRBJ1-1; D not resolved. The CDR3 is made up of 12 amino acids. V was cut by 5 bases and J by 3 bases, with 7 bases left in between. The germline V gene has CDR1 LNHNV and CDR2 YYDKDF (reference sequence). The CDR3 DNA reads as TGTGCCACCAGCGCACGGGACACTGAAGCTTTCTTT. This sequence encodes CATSARDTEAFF.

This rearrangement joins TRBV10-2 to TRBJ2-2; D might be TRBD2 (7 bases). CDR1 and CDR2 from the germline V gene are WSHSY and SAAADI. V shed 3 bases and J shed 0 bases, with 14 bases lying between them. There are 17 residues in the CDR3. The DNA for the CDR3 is TGCGCCAGCAGTGAAGGGGGGAGGGGCCCGAACACCGGGGAGCTGTTTTTT. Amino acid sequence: CASSEGGRGPNTGELFF.

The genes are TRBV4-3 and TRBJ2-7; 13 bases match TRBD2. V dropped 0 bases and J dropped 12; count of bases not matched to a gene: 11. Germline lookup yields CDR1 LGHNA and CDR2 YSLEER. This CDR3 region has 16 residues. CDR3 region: CASSQDLGLAGAIRYF. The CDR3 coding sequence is TGCGCCAGCAGCCAAGATCTCGGACTAGCGGGAGCAATTCGGTACTTC.

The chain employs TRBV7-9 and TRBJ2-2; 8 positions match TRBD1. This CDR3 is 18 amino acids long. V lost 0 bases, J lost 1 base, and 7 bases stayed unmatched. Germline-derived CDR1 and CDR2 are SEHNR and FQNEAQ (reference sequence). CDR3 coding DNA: TGTGCCAGCAGCTTAGCGTGGGGACAGGAGGGGAACACCGGGGAGCTGTTTTTT. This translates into CASSLAWGQEGNTGELFF.

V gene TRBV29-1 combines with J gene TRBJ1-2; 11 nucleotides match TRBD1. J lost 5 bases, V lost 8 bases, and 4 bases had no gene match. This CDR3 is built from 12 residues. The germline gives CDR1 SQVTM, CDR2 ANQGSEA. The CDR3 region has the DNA TGCAGCTCTCGGGACAGGGGGTATGGCTACACCTTC. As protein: CSSRDRGYGYTF. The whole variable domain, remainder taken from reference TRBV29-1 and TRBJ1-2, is SAVISQKPSRDICQRGTSLTIQCQVDSQVTMMFWYRQQPGQSLTLIATANQGSEATYESGFVIDKFPISRPNLTFSTLTVSNMSPEDSSIYLCSSRDRGYGYTFGSGTRLTVV.

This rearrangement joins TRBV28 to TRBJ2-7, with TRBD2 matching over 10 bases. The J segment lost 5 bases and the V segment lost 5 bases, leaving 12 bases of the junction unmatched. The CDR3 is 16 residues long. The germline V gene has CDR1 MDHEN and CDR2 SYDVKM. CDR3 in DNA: TGTGCCAGCAGTCCTCCCCCTAGCGGGAGTCGAAACGAGCAGTACTTC. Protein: CASSPPPSGSRNEQYF.

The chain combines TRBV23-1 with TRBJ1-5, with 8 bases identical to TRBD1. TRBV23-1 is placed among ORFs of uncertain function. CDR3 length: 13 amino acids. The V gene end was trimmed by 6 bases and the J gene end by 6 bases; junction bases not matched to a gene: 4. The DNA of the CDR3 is TGCGCCAGCAGAGACAGGGGCAGTCAGCCCCAGCATTTT. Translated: CASRDRGSQPQHF.

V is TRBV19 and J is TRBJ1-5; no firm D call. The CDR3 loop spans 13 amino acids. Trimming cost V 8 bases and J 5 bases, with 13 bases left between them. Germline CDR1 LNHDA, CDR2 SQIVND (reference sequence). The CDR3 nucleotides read TGTGCCAGTTCGCCCCTTTTAGATCAGCCCCAGCATTTT. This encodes CASSPLLDQPQHF. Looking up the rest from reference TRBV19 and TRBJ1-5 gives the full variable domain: DGGITQSPKYLFRKEGQNVTLSCEQNLNHDAMYWYRQDPGQGLRLIYYSQIVNDFQKGDIAEGYSVSREKKESFPLTVTSAQKNPTAFYLCASSPLLDQPQHFGDGTRLSIL.

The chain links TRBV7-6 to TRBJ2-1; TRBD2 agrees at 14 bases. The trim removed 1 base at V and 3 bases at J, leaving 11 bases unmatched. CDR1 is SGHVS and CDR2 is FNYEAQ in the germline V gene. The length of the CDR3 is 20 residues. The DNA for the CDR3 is TGTGCCAGCAGCTTAGTGGGGACTAGCGGGAGAGGGTTCGACTACAATGAGCAGTTCTTC. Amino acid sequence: CASSLVGTSGRGFDYNEQFF. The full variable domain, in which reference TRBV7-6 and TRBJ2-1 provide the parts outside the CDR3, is GAGVSQSPRYKVTKRGQDVALRCDPISGHVSLYWYRQALGQGPEFLTYFNYEAQQDKSGLPNDRFSAERPEGSISTLTIQRTEQRDSAMYRCASSLVGTSGRGFDYNEQFFGPGTRLTVL.

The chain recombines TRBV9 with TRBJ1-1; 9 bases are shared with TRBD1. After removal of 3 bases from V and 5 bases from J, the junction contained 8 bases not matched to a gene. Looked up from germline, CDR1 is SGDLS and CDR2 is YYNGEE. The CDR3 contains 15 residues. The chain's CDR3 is CASSGLGQGRTEAFF. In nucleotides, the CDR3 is TGTGCCAGCAGCGGTCTGGGACAGGGTCGAACTGAAGCTTTCTTT.

This chain's CDR3 is CASSFAPGSSGNEQFF. The CDR3, as DNA: TGTGCCAGCAGCTTTGCTCCTGGGAGTTCGGGCAATGAGCAGTTCTTC. The V call is TRBV7-2, the J call TRBJ2-1; D is possibly TRBD2 (5 bases). Trimming cost V 3 bases and J 6 bases, with 18 bases left between them. CDR3 length: 16 amino acids. Per the germline V gene, CDR1 is SGHTA and CDR2 is FQGNSA.

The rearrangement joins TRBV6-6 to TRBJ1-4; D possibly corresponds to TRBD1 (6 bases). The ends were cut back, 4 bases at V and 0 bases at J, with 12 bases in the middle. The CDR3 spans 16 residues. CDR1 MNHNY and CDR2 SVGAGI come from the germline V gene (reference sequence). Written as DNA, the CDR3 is TGTGCCAGCAGTTCGGGACATTCAACAACTAATGAAAAACTGTTTTTT. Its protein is CASSSGHSTTNEKLFF.